These 14 T cell receptor beta chains came from one sample sequenced in a study of molecular identifiers for immune sequencing clone quantification. TCRdb passed the PCR reads through MiXCR, listing each CDR3 protein once. The sample consists of some 320,000 distinct CDR3 sequences, roughly a quarter of them appearing once. What was sequenced was naive CD8+ T cells from blood, with Jurkat cell RNA spiked in. The subset denotes: FACS-sorted CD8+CD4-CCR7+CD45RA+ naive T cells. The source of these receptors is a human donor in good health. Some libraries in this study had Jurkat cell RNA spiked in.

This clonotype was seen once. The chain uses TRBV6-2 or TRBV6-3 and TRBJ2-5, with 8 bases matching TRBD2. Germline lookup yields CDR1 MNHEY and CDR2 SVGEGT. Germline trimming cut 7 bases from V and 7 bases from J; bases unmatched to any gene: 5. This CDR3 contains 12 residues. Here the CDR3 DNA reads TGTGCCAGCACCAGCGGGGGTGGGACCCAGTACTTC. It encodes CASTSGGGTQYF.

About this clonotype: This sequence may be a read error, since a much larger clone differs from it by one base. V and J are TRBV15 and TRBJ2-5, with TRBD2 as a possible D gene (6 bases). This CDR3 is 17 amino acids long. Germline CDR1 and CDR2: LNHNV and YYDKDF (reference sequence). The CDR3 loop is CATSRRKTRLEQEAQYF. The CDR3 DNA follows: TGTGCCACCAGCAGACGCAAGACACGACTAGAACAAGAGGCCCAGTACTTC.

For the CDR3, the DNA is TGTGCCAGCAGCTCGACTACTAGCGGGGGGGTCCAAGAGACCCAGTACTTC. Protein sequence: CASSSTTSGGVQETQYF. The V call is TRBV7-9, the J call TRBJ2-5; 13 nucleotides line up with TRBD2. This CDR3 has 17 amino acids. Losses at the gene ends were 4 bases for V and 1 base for J; bases not matched to a gene: 6. Per the germline V gene, CDR1 is SEHNR and CDR2 is FQNEAQ (reference sequence).

The rearrangement joins TRBV20-1 to TRBJ1-1; TRBD1 agrees at 7 bases. V lost 1 base and J lost 1; bases outside the gene matches: 15. Per germline, CDR1 DFQATT and CDR2 SNEGSKA (reference sequence). The CDR3 runs to 18 residues. DNA of the CDR3: TGCAGTGCTAGAGGAATACGGGGGTGGGAGGGGGCGAACACTGAAGCTTTCTTT. Residues: CSARGIRGWEGANTEAFF.

The chain has TRBV28 and TRBJ2-7; D remains ambiguous. Trimming removed 6 bases at V and 0 bases at J, with 9 bases between. This CDR3 spans 13 amino acids. Germline CDR1 and CDR2: MDHEN and SYDVKM. The CDR3: CASSRRSSYEQYF. DNA for the CDR3: TGTGCCAGCAGCCGTAGGAGCTCCTACGAGCAGTACTTC.

This clonotype was detected a few times. The chain combines TRBV5-6 with TRBJ2-1, with TRBD2 as a possible D gene (5 bases). Germline V gives CDR1 SGHDT, CDR2 YYEEEE. V shed 7 bases and J shed 0 bases, with 11 bases lying between them. This CDR3 spans 14 amino acids. The DNA for the CDR3 is TGTGCCAGCGAGCGGCGGAGCTCCTACAATGAGCAGTTCTTC. This sequence encodes CASERRSSYNEQFF.

This clonotype came up a few times. The genes are TRBV28 and TRBJ2-7, with a weak D call TRBD1 (6 bases). Germline V gives CDR1 MDHEN, CDR2 SYDVKM. V shed 4 bases and J shed 2 bases, with 9 bases lying between them. This CDR3 contains 13 residues. The CDR3: CASSSRDTYEQYF. The CDR3 DNA reads as TGTGCCAGCAGTTCTCGGGACACCTACGAGCAGTACTTC.

This clonotype has just a few counts. The chain links TRBV23-1 to TRBJ2-7; 7 bases line up with TRBD2. TRBV23-1 counts as an open reading frame of uncertain function. The CDR3 is 14 residues long. The V and J ends lost 8 bases and 6 bases, in that order; junction bases with no gene match: 13. The CDR3: CASPTGTTKREQYF. As DNA, the CDR3 is TGCGCCAGCCCCACCGGGACTACTAAACGCGAGCAGTACTTC.

The chain is built from TRBV19 and TRBJ1-1, with D possibly matching TRBD1 (6 bases). V dropped 5 bases and J dropped 0 bases, with 10 bases sitting between them. The CDR3 extends over 14 amino acids. The V gene's germline CDR1 is LNHDA and CDR2 SQIVND (reference sequence). The CDR3 region has the DNA TGTGCCAGTAGTTGGCGGGGGCTGAACACTGAAGCTTTCTTT. Translated, it gives CASSWRGLNTEAFF.

V gene TRBV20-1 combines with J gene TRBJ1-1; D ambiguous. CDR1 DFQATT and CDR2 SNEGSKA come from the germline V gene (reference sequence). Trimming shortened V by 5 bases and J by 0 bases, and 10 bases separated the two germline ends. This CDR3 has 13 amino acids. The CDR3: CSAWTALNTEAFF. CDR3 sequence (DNA): TGCAGTGCTTGGACGGCCTTGAACACTGAAGCTTTCTTT.

The chain recombines TRBV7-9 with TRBJ2-3; the D is unclear. This CDR3 region has 20 residues. Germline V gene sequence: CDR1 SEHNR, CDR2 FQNEAQ (reference sequence). V gave up 3 bases and J gave up 0 bases, with 25 bases separating them. CDR3 amino acids: CASSFSRDFSFRSSTDTQYF. CDR3 in DNA: TGTGCCAGCAGCTTCTCTCGCGACTTTTCGTTCAGGAGTAGCACAGATACGCAGTATTTT.

The rearrangement links TRBV18 to TRBJ1-5; 8 bases agree with TRBD1. The junction had 17 bases not matched to a gene; V was cut back by 4 bases and J by 6 bases. Germline V gene sequence: CDR1 KGHSH, CDR2 LQKENI. This CDR3 comprises 18 residues. The CDR3 DNA reads as TGTGCCAGCTCACACCCGAACTTTACCGGGACAGGAATTCAGCCCCAGCATTTT. Its protein is CASSHPNFTGTGIQPQHF. Full variable domain (outside the CDR3, taken from reference TRBV18 and TRBJ1-5): NAGVMQNPRHLVRRRGQEARLRCSPMKGHSHVYWYRQLPEEGLKFMVYLQKENIIDESGMPKERFSAEFPKEGPSILRIQQVVRGDSAAYFCASSHPNFTGTGIQPQHFGDGTRLSIL.

With regard to this clonotype: This may stem from a read error, because a much larger clone lies one nucleotide away. The rearrangement joins TRBV15 to TRBJ2-3, with a tentative D call TRBD1 (6 bases). Germline loops: CDR1 LNHNV, CDR2 YYDKDF (reference sequence). The CDR3 contains 16 residues. V was pared by 7 bases and J by 1 base, with 18 bases between. The CDR3 loop is CATNRLQGWGTDTQYF. In DNA form, the CDR3 reads TGTGCCACCAACAGGTTACAGGGATGGGGCACAGATACGCAGTATTTT.

As concerns this clonotype: Since a much larger clone is just one base distant, this may be a read error. This rearrangement joins TRBV28 to TRBJ2-3; D is perhaps TRBD1 or TRBD2 (5 bases each). The CDR3 runs to 17 residues. The germline gives CDR1 MDHEN, CDR2 SYDVKM. The V end lost 4 bases, the J end lost 4 bases, and 21 bases lay between the germline ends. This chain's CDR3 is CASSSPGTIGRADTQYF. The DNA of the CDR3 is TGTGCCAGCAGTTCCCCCGGGACGATAGGGCGCGCAGATACGCAGTATTTT.